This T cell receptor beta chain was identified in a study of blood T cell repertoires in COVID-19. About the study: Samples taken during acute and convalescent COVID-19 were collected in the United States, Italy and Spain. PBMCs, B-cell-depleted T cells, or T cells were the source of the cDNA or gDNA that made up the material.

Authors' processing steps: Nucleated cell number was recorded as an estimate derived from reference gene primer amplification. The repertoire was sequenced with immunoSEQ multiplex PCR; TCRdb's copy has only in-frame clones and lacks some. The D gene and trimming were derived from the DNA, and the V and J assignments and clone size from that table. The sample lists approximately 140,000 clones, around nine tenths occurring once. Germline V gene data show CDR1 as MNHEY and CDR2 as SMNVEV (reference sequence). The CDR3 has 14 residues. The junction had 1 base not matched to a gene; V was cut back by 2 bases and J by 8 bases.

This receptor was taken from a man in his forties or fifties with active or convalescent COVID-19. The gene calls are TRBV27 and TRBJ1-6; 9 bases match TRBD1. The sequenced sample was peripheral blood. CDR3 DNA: TGTGCCAGCAGTTTAACAGGGGGCGATTCACCCCTCCACTTT. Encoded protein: CASSLTGGDSPLHF.